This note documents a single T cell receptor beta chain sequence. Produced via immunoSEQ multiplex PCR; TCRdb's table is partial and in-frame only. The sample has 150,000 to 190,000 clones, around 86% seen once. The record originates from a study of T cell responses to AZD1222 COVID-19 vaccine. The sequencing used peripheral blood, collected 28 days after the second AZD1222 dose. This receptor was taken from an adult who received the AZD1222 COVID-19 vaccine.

For the CDR3, the DNA is TGTGCCAGCAGCCTGAACCTCGGGCAGCCAGCCTACGAGCAGTACTTC. Amino acid sequence: CASSLNLGQPAYEQYF. This rearrangement joins TRBV5-4 to TRBJ2-7; D is undetermined. The CDR3 totals 16 residues. Germline CDR1 reads SGHNT; CDR2 reads YYREEE (reference sequence). V was trimmed by 4 bases and J by 2 bases, leaving 19 bases between them.